The following is a TCR beta chain sequence with its context. This specimen belongs to a study of T cell changes during pregnancy in multiple sclerosis. Profiling relied on immunoSEQ multiplex PCR, and the TCRdb table lists in-frame clones only, not all of them. The table has approximately 24,000 clones, over 85% seen once. The CDR3 has 14 amino acids. Germline lookup yields CDR1 MNHEY and CDR2 SMNVEV (reference sequence). The ends lost 4 bases at V and 7 bases at J; junction bases unmatched: 3. The J gene is TRBJ2-2, the V gene TRBV27, with TRBD1 identical over 10 bases. The sequences come from CD8+ T cells from peripheral blood mononuclear cells, collected in the third trimester of pregnancy. The clonotype originates from a female donor in good health, enrolled as a control in a pregnancy study. Written as DNA, the CDR3 is TGTGCCAGCAGTTCCGGACAGGGGGTCGGGGAGCTGTTTTTT. Amino acids: CASSSGQGVGELFF.